One sample yielded the 20 T cell receptor beta chains listed below, sequenced in a study of T cell responses to AZD1222 COVID-19 vaccine. The assay was immunoSEQ multiplex PCR, and TCRdb's table has in-frame clones only and misses some. In the table there are fewer than 200,000 clones, about 91% of which are singletons. Sample: peripheral blood, taken 28 days after the second AZD1222 dose. The receptors come from an adult who received the AZD1222 COVID-19 vaccine.

This clone appeared a few times. The V call is TRBV4-3, the J call TRBJ2-4, with unresolved D. V lost 0 bases and J 0 bases, leaving 9 bases between the germline ends. This CDR3 spans 16 amino acids. In germline, CDR1 is LGHNA, CDR2 YSLEER. The CDR3: CASSQDIGLAKNIQYF. The DNA of the CDR3 is TGCGCCAGCAGCCAAGATATAGGCCTAGCCAAAAACATTCAGTACTTC.

The CDR3 loop is CASSGAGTKNYNEQFF. In DNA form, the CDR3 reads TGTGCCAGCAGCGGCGCCGGGACAAAAAACTACAATGAGCAGTTCTTC. This rearrangement joins TRBV21-1 to TRBJ2-1; no check of the table's D call, TRBD1, against the DNA was made. TRBV21-1 is termed a pseudogene. CDR3 length equals 16 residues.

The chain combines TRBV11-2 with TRBJ2-5; TRBD2 agrees at 11 bases. V dropped 2 bases and J dropped 5; count of bases not matched to a gene: 4. CDR1 and CDR2 from the germline V gene are SGHAT and FQNNGV. The CDR3 is made up of 15 amino acids. The CDR3, as DNA: TGTGCCAGCAGCTTAATAGCGGGGGGGCAGGAGACCCAGTACTTC. It is translated as CASSLIAGGQETQYF.

CDR3 DNA sequence: TGTGCCAGTATCAAGGGGACGGAGGGATACTATGGCTACACCTTC. Protein product: CASIKGTEGYYGYTF. The chain couples TRBV19 to TRBJ1-2; D may be TRBD1 (5 bases). The CDR3 consists of 15 residues. The V gene's germline CDR1 is LNHDA and CDR2 SQIVND (reference sequence). Trimming removed 7 bases from V and 3 bases from J, with 18 bases in between. Combining the CDR3 with reference TRBV19 and TRBJ1-2 gives the whole variable domain DGGITQSPKYLFRKEGQNVTLSCEQNLNHDAMYWYRQDPGQGLRLIYYSQIVNDFQKGDIAEGYSVSREKKESFPLTVTSAQKNPTAFYLCASIKGTEGYYGYTFGSGTRLTVV.

The chain combines TRBV30 with TRBJ1-2; D is perhaps TRBD1 (5 bases). The length of the CDR3 is 14 residues. The germline V gene encodes CDR1 GTSNPN and CDR2 SVGIG (reference sequence). V was trimmed by 2 bases and J by 0 bases, leaving 10 bases between them. As DNA, the CDR3 is TGTGCCTGGAGTACAGGACGAGCTAACTATGGCTACACCTTC. This sequence encodes CAWSTGRANYGYTF.

This chain uses TRBV19 with TRBJ2-5, with 7 bases lining up with TRBD2. V was clipped by 3 bases and J by 3 bases; unmatched bases: 7. The germline CDR1 and CDR2 sequences are LNHDA and SQIVND (reference sequence). The CDR3 length is 15 residues. The CDR3 sequence: CASSIVGRGEETQYF. The CDR3, as DNA: TGTGCCAGTAGTATCGTAGGCCGGGGGGAAGAGACCCAGTACTTC.

The chain employs TRBV7-2 and TRBJ2-3; D unclear. Trimming stripped 5 bases from V and 2 bases from J, with 17 bases between. CDR1 SGHTA and CDR2 FQGNSA come from the germline V gene. CDR3 size: 16 residues. The CDR3 sequence is CASSQLGPSPTDTQYF. DNA for the CDR3: TGTGCCAGCAGCCAGCTAGGGCCATCCCCCACAGATACGCAGTATTTT.

This clone was counted once. The rearrangement joins TRBV7-9 to TRBJ1-1; D may be TRBD1 (6 bases). The V gene lost 1 base and the J gene lost 4 bases, with 10 bases spanning the gap. Per the germline V gene, CDR1 is SEHNR and CDR2 is FQNEAQ (reference sequence). This CDR3 spans 14 amino acids. The CDR3 region has the DNA TGTGCCAGCAGCTTAGTAACGGGGGCCACTGAAGCTTTCTTT. It encodes CASSLVTGATEAFF.

The CDR3 DNA follows: TGTGCCAGCAGCCAGGCGGTGGGGGTCGGCAAAAACATTCAGTACTTC. Translating it yields CASSQAVGVGKNIQYF. The rearrangement uses TRBV14 and TRBJ2-4; D could derive from TRBD1 or TRBD2 (5 bases each). Germline assignment: CDR1 SGHDN and CDR2 FVKESK. CDR3 length: 16 residues. The ends were cut back, 3 bases at V and 3 bases at J, with 15 bases in the middle.

The chain has TRBV11-2 and TRBJ1-2; no clear D. V was trimmed by 3 bases and J by 6 bases, leaving 29 bases between them. The germline CDR1 and CDR2 sequences are SGHAT and FQNNGV. This CDR3 region has 19 residues. The CDR3 coding sequence is TGTGCCAGCAGCTTTTATGTTAACCCTGGGCCAAGGGTTGAGGATGGCTACACCTTC. This sequence encodes CASSFYVNPGPRVEDGYTF.

V is TRBV7-3 and J is TRBJ2-3; no clear D. The germline V gene has CDR1 SGHTA and CDR2 FQGTGA. Trimming stripped 1 base from V and 4 bases from J, with 9 bases between. The CDR3 is 14 amino acids. The CDR3 sequence is CASSLSGGADTQYF. The CDR3, as DNA: TGTGCCAGCAGCTTAAGCGGTGGAGCAGATACGCAGTATTTT.

This rearrangement joins TRBV7-3 to TRBJ2-1; 13 bases agree with TRBD2. Germline CDR1 SGHTA, CDR2 FQGTGA. This CDR3 contains 13 residues. The V gene end was trimmed by 5 bases and the J gene end by 13 bases; junction bases not matched to a gene: 5. The CDR3 region is CASSAGLAGQQFF. In nucleotides, the CDR3 is TGTGCCAGCAGCGCGGGACTAGCGGGGCAACAGTTCTTC.

The chain joins TRBV7-2 to TRBJ1-3; D not certain. The ends were cut back, 4 bases at V and 0 bases at J, with 10 bases in the middle. CDR1 and CDR2 from the germline V gene are SGHTA and FQGNSA. This CDR3 region has 15 residues. CDR3 protein: CASSSLTSSGNTIYF. In DNA form, the CDR3 reads TGTGCCAGCAGCTCCCTTACAAGCTCTGGAAACACCATATATTTT. Based on the CDR3 plus reference TRBV7-2 and TRBJ1-3, the full variable domain is GAGVSQSPSNKVTEKGKDVELRCDPISGHTALYWYRQSLGQGLEFLIYFQGNSAPDKSGLPSDRFSAERTGGSVSTLTIQRTQQEDSAVYLCASSSLTSSGNTIYFGEGSWLTVV.

The chain joins TRBV13 to TRBJ1-6; D is perhaps TRBD1 (5 bases). This CDR3 region has 15 residues. Germline V gene data show CDR1 as PRHDT and CDR2 as FYEKMQ (reference sequence). Trimming shortened V by 4 bases and J by 6 bases, and 13 bases separated the two germline ends. DNA of the CDR3: TGTGCCAGCAGCTCAACCCGGGGGGGTAATTCACCCCTCCACTTT. This translates into CASSSTRGGNSPLHF.

The gene calls are TRBV12-3 or TRBV12-4 and TRBJ1-1, with D tentatively TRBD1 (6 bases). This CDR3 is 12 amino acids long. Between the trimmed V and J ends, which lost 5 bases and 9 bases, there was a span of 13 bases. The CDR3 is CASSLGQSKAFF. The CDR3 DNA sequence: TGTGCCAGCAGTCTGGGACAAAGTAAAGCTTTCTTT.

The genes are TRBV6-2 or TRBV6-3 and TRBJ2-7; 11 nucleotides align to TRBD1. Trimming at V came to 2 bases and at J to 0 bases, leaving 3 bases not matched to a gene. The germline V gene encodes CDR1 MNHEY and CDR2 SVGEGT. The CDR3 has 16 residues. Here the CDR3 DNA reads TGTGCCAGCAGTTACGTTGGGACAGGGGGCTCCTACGAGCAGTACTTC. The encoded protein is CASSYVGTGGSYEQYF.

This clone has only one observation. The genes are TRBV5-4 and TRBJ1-1, with TRBD1 matching 8 bases. The CDR3 totals 17 residues. Germline-derived CDR1 and CDR2 are SGHNT and YYREEE (reference sequence). V dropped 4 bases and J dropped 3; count of bases not matched to a gene: 14. The CDR3, as DNA: TGTGCCAGCAGCGCGGGGGGGAACAGGGGGAATGACACTGAAGCTTTCTTT. It specifies CASSAGGNRGNDTEAFF.

The J gene is TRBJ2-7, the V gene TRBV10-2; 11 positions match TRBD2. The V gene end was trimmed by 6 bases and the J gene end by 3 bases; junction bases not matched to a gene: 7. CDR1 and CDR2 from the germline V gene are WSHSY and SAAADI. CDR3 length: 15 residues. The CDR3 DNA sequence: TGCGCCAGCAGGGAGACTAGCGGGGCCCTCTACGAGCAGTACTTC. Translation gives CASRETSGALYEQYF.

This clone was recorded once. This chain uses TRBV6-5 with TRBJ2-7; D may be TRBD1 (6 bases). V lost 6 bases, J lost 6 bases, and 15 bases lay in between. Germline V CDR1 and CDR2: MNHEY, SVGAGI. The length of the CDR3 is 13 residues. CDR3 region: CASSRDNWGEQYF. The CDR3 DNA is TGTGCCAGCAGCCGGGACAATTGGGGCGAGCAGTACTTC.

Here the CDR3 reads CASSRGTGLEAFF. The CDR3 nucleotides are TGTGCCAGCAGCCGCGGGACAGGACTTGAAGCTTTCTTT. This chain joins TRBV7-8 and TRBJ1-1; 8 nucleotides agree with TRBD1. The V and J ends lost 5 bases and 7 bases, in that order; junction bases with no gene match: 6. The CDR3 totals 13 residues. Germline V gene lookup returns CDR1 SGHVS and CDR2 FQNEAQ. Full variable domain (rest looked up from reference TRBV7-8 and TRBJ1-1): GAGVSQSPRYKVAKRGQDVALRCDPISGHVSLFWYQQALGQGPEFLTYFQNEAQLDKSGLPSDRFFAERPEGSVSTLKIQRTQQEDSAVYLCASSRGTGLEAFFGQGTRLTVV.